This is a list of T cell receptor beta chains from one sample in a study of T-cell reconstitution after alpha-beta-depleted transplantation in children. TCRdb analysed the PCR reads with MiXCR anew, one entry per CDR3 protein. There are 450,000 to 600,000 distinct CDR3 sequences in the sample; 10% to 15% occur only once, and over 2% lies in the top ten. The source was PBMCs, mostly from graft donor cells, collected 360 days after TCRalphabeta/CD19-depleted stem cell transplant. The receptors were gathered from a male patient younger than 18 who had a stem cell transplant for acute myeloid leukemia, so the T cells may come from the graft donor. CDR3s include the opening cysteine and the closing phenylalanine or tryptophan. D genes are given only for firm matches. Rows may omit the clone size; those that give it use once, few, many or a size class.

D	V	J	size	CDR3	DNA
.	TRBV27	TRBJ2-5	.	CASSPYLKSETQYF	TGTGCCAGCAGTCCCTATCTGAAGTCGGAGACCCAGTACTTC
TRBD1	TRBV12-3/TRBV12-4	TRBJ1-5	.	CASSVDRWSLNSNQPQHF	TGTGCCAGCAGTGTGGACAGGTGGAGCCTGAATAGCAATCAGCCCCAGCATTTT
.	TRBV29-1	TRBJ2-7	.	CSVFTGTPYEQYF	TGCAGCGTTTTTACCGGGACACCTTACGAGCAGTACTTC
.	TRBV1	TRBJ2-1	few	CTSSLKFEGLQHNEQFF	TGCACCAGCAGCCTTAAATTTGAGGGACTTCAGCACAATGAGCAGTTCTTC
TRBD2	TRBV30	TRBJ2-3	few	CAWSRSGTSGRAGRTDTQYF	TGTGCCTGGAGTAGATCCGGGACTAGCGGGAGGGCTGGCCGCACAGATACGCAGTATTTT
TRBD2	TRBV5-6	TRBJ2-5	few	CASSRGAGEQETQYF	TGTGCCAGCAGCCGGGGAGCGGGGGAACAAGAGACCCAGTACTTC
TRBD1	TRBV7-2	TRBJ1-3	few	CASSPWTGLSGNTIYF	TGTGCCAGCAGCCCCTGGACAGGGCTCTCTGGAAACACCATATATTTT
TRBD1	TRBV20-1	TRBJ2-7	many	CSARTGGINEQYF	TGCAGTGCTCGGACAGGGGGTATCAACGAGCAGTACTTC
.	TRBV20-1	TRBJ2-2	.	CSVPIPGSGELFF	TGCAGTGTCCCCATTCCGGGGTCCGGGGAGCTGTTTTTT
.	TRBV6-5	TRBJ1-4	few	CASSYRGLGEKLFF	TGTGCCAGCAGTTACCGAGGGTTAGGAGAAAAACTGTTTTTT
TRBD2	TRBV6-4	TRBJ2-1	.	CASRELAGGPAFF	TGTGCCAGCAGGGAACTAGCGGGGGGGCCTGCTTTCTTC
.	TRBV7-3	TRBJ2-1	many	CASSFASVALNEQFF	TGTGCCAGCAGCTTCGCTAGCGTAGCACTCAATGAGCAGTTCTTC
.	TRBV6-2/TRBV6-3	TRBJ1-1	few	CASSYSLRAMNTEAFF	TGTGCCAGCAGTTACTCTCTCCGAGCAATGAACACTGAAGCTTTCTTT
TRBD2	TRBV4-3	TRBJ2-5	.	CASSQETSGLETQYF	TGCGCCAGCAGCCAAGAAACTAGCGGGTTAGAGACCCAGTACTTC
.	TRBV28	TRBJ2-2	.	CASLNSLNTGELFF	TGTGCCAGCCTTAACAGTCTGAACACCGGGGAGCTGTTTTTT
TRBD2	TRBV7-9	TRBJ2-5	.	CASSLLRAGGPSETQYF	TGTGCCAGCAGTCTTCTAAGGGCGGGAGGGCCAAGTGAGACCCAGTACTTC
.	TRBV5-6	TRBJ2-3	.	CASSLPIDDTQYF	TGTGCCAGCAGCCTCCCTATCGACGATACGCAGTATTTT
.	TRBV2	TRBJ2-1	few	CATSWYNEQFF	TGTGCCACCAGTTGGTACAATGAGCAGTTCTTC
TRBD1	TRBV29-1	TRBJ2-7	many	CSATPGTGIDSYEQYF	TGCAGCGCCACTCCCGGGACAGGTATAGACTCCTACGAGCAGTACTTC
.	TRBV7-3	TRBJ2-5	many	CASSLSGVETQYF	TGTGCCAGCAGCTTAAGTGGGGTGGAGACCCAGTACTTC
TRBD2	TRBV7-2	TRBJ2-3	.	CASSPFTSGTDTQYF	TGTGCCAGCAGCCCATTCACTAGCGGCACAGATACGCAGTATTTT
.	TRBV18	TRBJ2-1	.	CASSGLPMGVEQFF	TGTGCCAGCTCCGGACTGCCGATGGGAGTGGAGCAGTTCTTC
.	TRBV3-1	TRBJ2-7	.	CASSLGSMSSYEQYF	TGTGCCAGCAGCCTCGGAAGCATGAGCTCCTACGAGCAGTACTTC
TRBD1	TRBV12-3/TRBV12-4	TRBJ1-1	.	CASSWGDSEAFF	TGTGCCAGCAGCTGGGGGGACAGTGAAGCTTTCTTT
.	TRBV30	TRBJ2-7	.	CAWSVRDGSYEQYF	TGTGCCTGGAGTGTTCGGGACGGGTCCTACGAGCAGTACTTC
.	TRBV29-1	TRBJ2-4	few	CSVAFNFDIQYF	TGCAGCGTTGCGTTCAACTTTGACATTCAGTACTTC
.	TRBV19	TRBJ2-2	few	CASSINGNTGELFF	TGTGCCAGTAGTATAAACGGGAACACCGGGGAGCTGTTTTTT
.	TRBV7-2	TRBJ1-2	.	CASSLRAGRLGYTF	TGTGCCAGCAGCTTAAGGGCAGGGAGGCTTGGCTACACCTTC
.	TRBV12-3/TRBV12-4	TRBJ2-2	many	CASEPRRGTGELFF	TGTGCCAGCGAGCCTAGGCGGGGCACCGGGGAGCTGTTTTTT
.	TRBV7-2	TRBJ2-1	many	CASSPEGGHNEQFF	TGTGCCAGCAGCCCTGAGGGGGGCCACAATGAGCAGTTCTTC
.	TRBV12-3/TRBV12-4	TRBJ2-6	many	CASSLDWGVLTF	TGTGCCAGCAGTCTTGATTGGGGGGTCCTGACTTTC
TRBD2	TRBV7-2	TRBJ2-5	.	CASSYTSGSRETQYF	TGTGCCAGCAGCTATACTAGCGGGAGTAGAGAGACCCAGTACTTC
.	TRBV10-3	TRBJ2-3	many	CAIKGQMPTDTQYF	TGTGCCATCAAGGGACAAATGCCCACAGATACGCAGTATTTT
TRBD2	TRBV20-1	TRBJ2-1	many	CSASLSGPREQFF	TGCAGTGCTAGCCTTAGCGGGCCTCGGGAGCAGTTCTTC
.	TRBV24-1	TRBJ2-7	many	CATSEGFERRAYEQYF	TGTGCCACCAGTGAGGGCTTCGAGAGGCGGGCCTACGAGCAGTACTTC
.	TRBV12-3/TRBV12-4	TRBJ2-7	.	CASSWAPGTSYEQYF	TGTGCCAGCAGTTGGGCCCCCGGGACTTCCTACGAGCAGTACTTC
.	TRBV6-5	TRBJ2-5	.	CASSYEGTQYF	TGTGCCAGCAGTTACGAGGGGACCCAGTACTTC
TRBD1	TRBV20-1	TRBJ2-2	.	CSAIPGQGGTGELFF	TGCAGTGCTATACCGGGACAGGGCGGCACCGGGGAGCTGTTTTTT
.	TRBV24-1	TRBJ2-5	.	CATSRGFQETQYF	TGTGCCACCAGTAGAGGGTTTCAAGAGACCCAGTACTTC
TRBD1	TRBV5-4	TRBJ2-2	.	CASSARTGVAVTGELFF	TGTGCCAGCAGCGCAAGGACAGGGGTCGCAGTCACCGGGGAGCTGTTTTTT
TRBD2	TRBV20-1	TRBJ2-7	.	CCAFLWTSGVFSYEQYF	TGCTGTGCTTTTCTATGGACTAGCGGGGTATTCTCCTACGAGCAGTACTTC
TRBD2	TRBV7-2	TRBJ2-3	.	CASSLAGGPGDTQYF	TGTGCCAGCAGCCTCGCGGGAGGGCCCGGAGATACGCAGTATTTT
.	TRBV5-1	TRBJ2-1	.	CASSPQPEGGNEQFF	TGCGCCAGCAGCCCGCAGCCGGAGGGGGGAAATGAGCAGTTCTTC
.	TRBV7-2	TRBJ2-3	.	CASSLVARVTSTDTQYF	TGTGCCAGCAGCTTAGTGGCTCGGGTAACTAGCACAGATACGCAGTATTTT
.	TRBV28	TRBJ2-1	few	CASTVAYNEQFF	TGTGCCAGTACAGTTGCTTACAATGAGCAGTTCTTC
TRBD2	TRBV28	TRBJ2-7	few	CASSRTQGLAGCEQYF	TGTGCCAGCAGCCGCACCCAAGGACTAGCGGGATGCGAGCAGTACTTC
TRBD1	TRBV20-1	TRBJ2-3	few	CSASSPGDRGSDTQYF	TGCAGTGCTAGTTCTCCGGGAGACAGGGGGTCGGATACGCAGTATTTT
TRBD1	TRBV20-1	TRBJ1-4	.	CSAQGATNEKLFF	TGCAGTGCGCAGGGGGCAACTAATGAAAAACTGTTTTTT
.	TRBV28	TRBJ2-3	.	CASSLPVTDTQYF	TGTGCCAGCAGTTTGCCAGTGACAGATACGCAGTATTTT